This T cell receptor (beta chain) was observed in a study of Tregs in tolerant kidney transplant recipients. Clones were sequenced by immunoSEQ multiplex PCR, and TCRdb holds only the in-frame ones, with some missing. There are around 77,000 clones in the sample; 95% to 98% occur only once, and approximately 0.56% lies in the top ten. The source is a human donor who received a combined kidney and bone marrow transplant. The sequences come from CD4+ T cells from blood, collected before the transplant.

The CDR3, as DNA: TGTGCCAGCAGCAGTAGTCTTCCGCGACAGCTGAACACTGAAGCTTTCTTT. Amino acid sequence: CASSSSLPRQLNTEAFF. The chain is built from TRBV11-2 and TRBJ1-1; D might be TRBD1 (5 bases). Germline CDR1 reads SGHAT; CDR2 reads FQNNGV. CDR3 length: 17 residues. Trimming pared 5 bases from V and 0 bases from J, leaving 19 bases between.